The sequence of this T cell receptor (beta chain) was determined in a study of early T cells in non-severe SARS-CoV-2 infection. Overall study context: Bulk RNA isolated from unsorted whole blood underwent sequencing; chains were not paired. Study-level results: Anti-spike CD8 specificities were favored by VDJdb matching, whose results missed private and CD4 specificities.

On this clonotype itself: Antigen: not known.

Attachment of unique molecular identifiers to individual cDNA molecules was performed. TCRdb used MiXCR to reprocess the 5' RACE reads, holding one entry per CDR3 protein. The sample lists 50,000 to 60,000 distinct CDR3 sequences; 6% to 7% were seen once. Trimming removed 8 bases at V and 3 bases at J, with 10 bases between. The CDR3 runs 11 residues. The germline gives CDR1 SQVTM, CDR2 ANQGSEA. The sequenced material came from whole blood. J is TRBJ2-5 and V is TRBV29-1; D not resolved. The clonotype originates from an adult who was a healthcare worker with PCR-confirmed SARS-CoV-2 infection or an uninfected control (not recorded which). The CDR3 nucleotides are TGCAGCTCCCGGAGAGAAGAGACCCAGTACTTC. Protein product: CSSRREETQYF.